The source of this T cell receptor beta chain is a study of blood T cell repertoires in COVID-19. Study-level background: Whether acute or convalescent, the COVID-19 samples came from the United States, Italy and Spain.

Repertoires were generated with immunoSEQ multiplex PCR, while TCRdb's copy carries only in-frame clones and drops some. The sample includes under 150,000 clones, about 87% seen only once; the top ten take around a quarter. The V and J ends lost 1 base and 1 base respectively, with 10 bases between them. CDR1 is SQVTM and CDR2 is ANQGSEA in the germline V gene. CDR3 length equals 14 residues. The clonotype originates from a human donor in a cohort sampled during active COVID-19. The genes are TRBV29-1 and TRBJ1-1; D ambiguous. Sequences were obtained from peripheral blood. The CDR3 here is CSVEGHLPNTEAFF. CDR3 coding DNA: TGCAGCGTTGAAGGACACCTCCCGAACACTGAAGCTTTCTTT.